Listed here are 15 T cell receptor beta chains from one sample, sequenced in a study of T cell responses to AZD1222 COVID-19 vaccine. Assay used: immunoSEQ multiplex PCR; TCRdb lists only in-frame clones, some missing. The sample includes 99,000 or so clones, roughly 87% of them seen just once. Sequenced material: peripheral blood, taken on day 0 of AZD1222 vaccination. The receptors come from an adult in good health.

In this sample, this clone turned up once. CDR3 sequence: CASSPIRAENTEAFF. Here the CDR3 DNA reads TGTGCCAGCTCACCTATAAGGGCGGAAAACACTGAAGCTTTCTTT. The chain couples TRBV18 to TRBJ1-1, with unresolved D. Germline V gives CDR1 KGHSH, CDR2 LQKENI. V dropped 3 bases and J dropped 2 bases, with 13 bases sitting between them. CDR3 size: 15 residues.

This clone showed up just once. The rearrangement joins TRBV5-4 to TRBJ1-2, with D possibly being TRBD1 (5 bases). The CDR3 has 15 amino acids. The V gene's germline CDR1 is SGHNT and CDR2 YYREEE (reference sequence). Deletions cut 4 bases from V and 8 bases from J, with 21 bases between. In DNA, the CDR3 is TGTGCCAGCAGCCAGGCTCCGGGGGACCAATGGGGCTACACCTTC. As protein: CASSQAPGDQWGYTF.

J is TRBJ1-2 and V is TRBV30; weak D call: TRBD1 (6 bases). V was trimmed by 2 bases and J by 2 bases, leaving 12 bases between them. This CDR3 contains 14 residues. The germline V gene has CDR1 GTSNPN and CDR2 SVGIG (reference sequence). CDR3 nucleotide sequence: TGTGCCTGGAGTCCGGGGGGGCTAAACTATGGCTACACCTTC. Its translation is CAWSPGGLNYGYTF.

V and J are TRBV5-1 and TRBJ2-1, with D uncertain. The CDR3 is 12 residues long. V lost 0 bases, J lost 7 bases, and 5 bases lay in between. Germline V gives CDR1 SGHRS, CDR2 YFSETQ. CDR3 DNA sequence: TGCGCCAGCAGCTTGGACCTTAATGAGCAGTTCTTC. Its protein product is CASSLDLNEQFF.

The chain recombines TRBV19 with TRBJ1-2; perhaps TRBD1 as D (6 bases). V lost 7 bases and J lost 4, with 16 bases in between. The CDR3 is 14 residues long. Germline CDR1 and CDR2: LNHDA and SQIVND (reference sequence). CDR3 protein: CASNRRGKGYGYTF. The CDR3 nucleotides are TGTGCCAGTAATAGGAGGGGGAAGGGCTATGGCTACACCTTC.

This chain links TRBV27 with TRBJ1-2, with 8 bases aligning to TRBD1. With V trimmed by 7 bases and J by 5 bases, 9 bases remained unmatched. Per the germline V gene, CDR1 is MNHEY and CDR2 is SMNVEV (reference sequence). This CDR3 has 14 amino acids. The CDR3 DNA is TGTGCCAGCAAACCCAACAGGGGGGGGTATGGCTACACCTTC. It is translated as CASKPNRGGYGYTF.

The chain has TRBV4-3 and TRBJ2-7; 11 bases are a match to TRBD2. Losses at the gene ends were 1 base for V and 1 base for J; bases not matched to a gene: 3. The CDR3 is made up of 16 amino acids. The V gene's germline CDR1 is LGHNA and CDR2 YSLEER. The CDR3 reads CASSQALAGGSYEQYF. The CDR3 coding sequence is TGCGCCAGCAGCCAAGCATTAGCGGGGGGGTCCTACGAGCAGTACTTC.

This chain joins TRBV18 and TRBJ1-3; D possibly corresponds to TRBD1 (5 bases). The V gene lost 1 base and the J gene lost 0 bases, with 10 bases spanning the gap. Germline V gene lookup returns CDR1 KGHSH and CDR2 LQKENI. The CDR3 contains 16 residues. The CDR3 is CASSPLDRVSGNTIYF. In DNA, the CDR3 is TGTGCCAGCTCACCACTAGACAGAGTCTCTGGAAACACCATATATTTT. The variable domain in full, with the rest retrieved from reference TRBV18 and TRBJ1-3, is NAGVMQNPRHLVRRRGQEARLRCSPMKGHSHVYWYRQLPEEGLKFMVYLQKENIIDESGMPKERFSAEFPKEGPSILRIQQVVRGDSAAYFCASSPLDRVSGNTIYFGEGSWLTVV.

The CDR3 here is CASSVAHGAGGGYTF. The CDR3 region has the DNA TGTGCCAGCAGCGTAGCTCACGGGGCAGGGGGAGGCTACACCTTC. This chain uses TRBV9 with TRBJ1-2, with 7 bases that match TRBD1. With 0 bases clipped from V and 8 bases from J, the junction kept 10 bases outside the gene matches. The length of the CDR3 is 15 residues. Germline assignment: CDR1 SGDLS and CDR2 YYNGEE.

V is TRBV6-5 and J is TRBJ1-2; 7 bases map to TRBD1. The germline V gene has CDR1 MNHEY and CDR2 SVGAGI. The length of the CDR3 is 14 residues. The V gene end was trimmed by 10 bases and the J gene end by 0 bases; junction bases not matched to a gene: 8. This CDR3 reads CATRTGRANYGYTF. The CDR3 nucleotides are TGTGCCACCCGGACAGGCCGAGCTAACTATGGCTACACCTTC.

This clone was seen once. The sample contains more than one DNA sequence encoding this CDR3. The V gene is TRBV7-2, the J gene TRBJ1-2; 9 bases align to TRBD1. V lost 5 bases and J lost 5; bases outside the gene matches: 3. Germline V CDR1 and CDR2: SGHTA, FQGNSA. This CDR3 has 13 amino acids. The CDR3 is CASSLGTGYGYTF. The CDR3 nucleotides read TGTGCCAGCAGCCTTGGGACAGGGTATGGCTACACCTTC.

The CDR3 DNA is TGTGCCAGCTCAGGTCGTCCCTTGGGCACCGGGGAGCTGTTTTTT. Translation gives CASSGRPLGTGELFF. This rearrangement joins TRBV18 to TRBJ2-2, with no clear D. The germline gives CDR1 KGHSH, CDR2 LQKENI. V lost 5 bases, J lost 4 bases, and 14 bases lay in between. The CDR3 runs 15 residues.

CDR3 DNA: TGTGCCAGCAGCTTAGATCGGAGGGGAAATGAAAAACTGTTTTTT. This codes for CASSLDRRGNEKLFF. V is TRBV11-2 and J is TRBJ1-4; D possibly corresponds to TRBD1 (5 bases). V was shortened by 0 bases and J by 5 bases, with 10 bases between the two germline ends. This CDR3 is built from 15 residues. Germline V gives CDR1 SGHAT, CDR2 FQNNGV.

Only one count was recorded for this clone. CDR3 sequence reads: CASSLELAGITGELFF. In nucleotides, the CDR3 is TGCGCCAGCAGCTTGGAACTAGCGGGGATAACCGGGGAGCTGTTTTTT. The chain links TRBV5-1 to TRBJ2-2; 10 positions agree with TRBD2. CDR3 length: 16 amino acids. J lost 5 bases, V lost 0 bases, and 4 bases had no gene match. CDR1 is SGHRS, CDR2 YFSETQ, per germline.

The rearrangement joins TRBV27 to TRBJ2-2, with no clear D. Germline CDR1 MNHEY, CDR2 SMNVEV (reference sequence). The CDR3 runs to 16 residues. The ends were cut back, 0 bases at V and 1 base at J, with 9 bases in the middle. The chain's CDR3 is CASSLSSGWNTGELFF. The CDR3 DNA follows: TGTGCCAGCAGTTTATCGTCCGGTTGGAACACCGGGGAGCTGTTTTTT.